The 27 T cell receptor beta chains reported below all come from one sample, sequenced in a study of blood T cell repertoires in COVID-19. The method was immunoSEQ multiplex PCR; TCRdb's version includes in-frame clones alone and lacks a portion of them. The sample lists about 83,000 clones; approximately 86% were seen once. The sequencing input was peripheral blood. These receptors were collected from a woman aged 80 or older in a cohort sampled during active or convalescent COVID-19.

The CDR3 DNA reads TGTGCCAGCAGTGAAGAGGGGGCCGGTGGCTACACCTTC. It yields the protein CASSEEGAGGYTF. The chain couples TRBV2 to TRBJ1-2; TRBD1 agrees at 7 bases. CDR3 length: 13 amino acids. Germline V gene sequence: CDR1 SNHLY, CDR2 FYNNEI. Trimming removed 1 base from V and 7 bases from J; junction bases left unmatched: 3.

CDR3 DNA: TGTGCCAGCAGTCTGAGGACAGGAGACACAGATACGCAGTATTTT. Translated, it gives CASSLRTGDTDTQYF. This sequence joins TRBV9 and TRBJ2-3; 7 bases map to TRBD1. The V gene's germline CDR1 is SGDLS and CDR2 YYNGEE. V trimming: 5 bases; J trimming: 2 bases; junction bases outside the gene matches: 8. The length of the CDR3 is 15 residues.

The gene calls are TRBV5-1 and TRBJ1-3; maybe TRBD1 (6 bases). Trimming stripped 4 bases from V and 4 bases from J, with 21 bases between. CDR1 and CDR2 from the germline V gene are SGHRS and YFSETQ. CDR3 length equals 17 residues. The CDR3 reads CASSKAGDTVRGNTIYF. As DNA, the CDR3 is TGCGCCAGCAGCAAGGCAGGGGACACCGTTCGGGGAAACACCATATATTTT.

This rearrangement joins TRBV6-1 to TRBJ1-1, with D perhaps matching TRBD1 (5 bases). Trimming removed 1 base from V and 3 bases from J, with 9 bases in between. CDR3 length: 14 amino acids. The germline gives CDR1 MNHNS, CDR2 SASEGT. Here the CDR3 reads CASSEGVGHTEAFF. CDR3 DNA: TGTGCCAGCAGTGAAGGGGTGGGGCACACTGAAGCTTTCTTT.

The chain links TRBV2 to TRBJ1-4; perhaps TRBD1 as D (6 bases). V was cut by 6 bases and J by 6 bases, with 11 bases left in between. The CDR3 is made up of 13 amino acids. CDR1 and CDR2 (germline): SNHLY, FYNNEI. The CDR3, as DNA: TGTGCCAGCAGGACAGGTTTTCATGAAAAACTGTTTTTT. It encodes CASRTGFHEKLFF.

Of note for this clone: Germline is not matched at one junction end, which may reflect a read error. The chain uses TRBV5-1 and TRBJ2-7; 11 bases match TRBD1. CDR3 length: 15 residues. From germline, CDR1 is SGHRS and CDR2 YFSETQ. CDR3: CASGLAGDRGNEQYF. DNA of the CDR3: TGCGCCAGCGGCTTGGCCGGGGACAGGGGGAATGAGCAGTACTTC.

The genes are TRBV5-1 and TRBJ1-1; no firm D call. This CDR3 contains 15 residues. Germline-derived CDR1 and CDR2 are SGHRS and YFSETQ. V lost 4 bases and J lost 4, with 17 bases in between. The CDR3 loop is CASSHNEGLGTEAFF. CDR3 sequence (DNA): TGCGCCAGCAGCCATAACGAGGGCTTGGGCACTGAAGCTTTCTTT. Combining the CDR3 with reference TRBV5-1 and TRBJ1-1 gives the whole variable domain KAGVTQTPRYLIKTRGQQVTLSCSPISGHRSVSWYQQTPGQGLQFLFEYFSETQRNKGNFPGRFSGRQFSNSRSEMNVSTLELGDSALYLCASSHNEGLGTEAFFGQGTRLTVV.

This chain uses TRBV19 with TRBJ2-5, with 9 bases matching TRBD1. Per germline, CDR1 LNHDA and CDR2 SQIVND (reference sequence). The V gene end was trimmed by 6 bases and the J gene end by 7 bases; junction bases not matched to a gene: 12. The CDR3 runs to 15 residues. The CDR3 DNA follows: TGTGCCAGTAGGAACCCGGGACAGGGCCTTGGGACCCAGTACTTC. This codes for CASRNPGQGLGTQYF.

This sequence joins TRBV7-7 and TRBJ1-1; TRBD1 is a possible D gene (6 bases). The germline gives CDR1 SSHAT, CDR2 FNYEAQ (reference sequence). This CDR3 is 12 amino acids long. In DNA, the CDR3 is TGTGACTATCGGGAGGGGGGGACTGAAGCTTTCTTT. Translated, it gives CDYREGGTEAFF.

V usage is TRBV7-8 and J usage is TRBJ2-7; 8 bases fit TRBD2. This CDR3 is built from 16 residues. J gave up 6 bases and V 3 bases, and 13 bases lay outside the gene matches. From germline, CDR1 is SGHVS and CDR2 FQNEAQ. CDR3 in amino acids: CASSFGVSAGGAEQYF. The CDR3, as DNA: TGTGCCAGCAGCTTCGGAGTGTCGGCGGGAGGCGCCGAGCAGTACTTC.

In this sample, this clone turned up a few times. This sequence joins TRBV6-5 and TRBJ1-1; 9 bases are shared with TRBD1. V gave up 8 bases and J gave up 4 bases; unmatched junction bases: 8. Per the germline V gene, CDR1 is MNHEY and CDR2 is SVGAGI. The CDR3 is 14 amino acids. CDR3 amino acids: CASGTGGLGTEAFF. As DNA, the CDR3 is TGTGCCAGCGGAACAGGGGGCTTGGGCACTGAAGCTTTCTTT.

V usage is TRBV5-1 and J usage is TRBJ1-2, with TRBD1 identical over 9 bases. Germline values: CDR1 SGHRS, CDR2 YFSETQ. The CDR3 is made up of 14 amino acids. V gave up 0 bases and J gave up 7 bases; unmatched junction bases: 4. For the CDR3, the DNA is TGCGCCAGCAGCTTGGTGGGACAGGGTTCTGGCTACACCTTC. This translates into CASSLVGQGSGYTF.

The table lists this clone with a few counts. The chain links TRBV2 to TRBJ2-7; 10 nucleotides match TRBD1. The CDR3 runs 15 residues. V was clipped by 4 bases and J by 2 bases; unmatched bases: 5. The germline V gene has CDR1 SNHLY and CDR2 FYNNEI. As DNA, the CDR3 is TGTGCCAGCAGTGGAGGGACAGGGGCTACCTACGAGCAGTACTTC. Its protein is CASSGGTGATYEQYF.

This chain links TRBV19 with TRBJ1-4, with 7 positions matching TRBD1. The CDR3 has 14 amino acids. The junction had 6 bases not matched to a gene; V was cut back by 3 bases and J by 8 bases. The germline CDR1 and CDR2 sequences are LNHDA and SQIVND (reference sequence). CDR3 nucleotides: TGTGCCAGTAGTATCGGGGACAGAGAAGAAAAACTGTTTTTT. This encodes CASSIGDREEKLFF.

The CDR3 protein is CASSLVGTSATDTQYF. CDR3 DNA sequence: TGTGCCAGCAGCTTAGTGGGGACTAGCGCCACAGATACGCAGTATTTT. The chain uses TRBV7-9 and TRBJ2-3; 10 nucleotides align to TRBD2. The CDR3 consists of 16 residues. The V and J ends lost 1 base and 2 bases, in that order; junction bases with no gene match: 3. CDR1 is SEHNR and CDR2 is FQNEAQ in the germline V gene (reference sequence). The full variable domain, its missing parts supplied by reference TRBV7-9 and TRBJ2-3, is DTGVSQNPRHKITKRGQNVTFRCDPISEHNRLYWYRQTLGQGPEFLTYFQNEAQLEKSRLLSDRFSAERPKGSFSTLEIQRTEQGDSAMYLCASSLVGTSATDTQYFGPGTRLTVL.

The chain is built from TRBV2 and TRBJ1-6, with 9 bases aligning to TRBD1. This CDR3 region has 15 residues. In germline, CDR1 is SNHLY, CDR2 FYNNEI. Trimming removed 6 bases from V and 7 bases from J; junction bases left unmatched: 7. The CDR3 sequence: CASRGIQGANSPLHF. The CDR3 DNA sequence: TGTGCCAGCAGGGGGATACAGGGGGCCAATTCACCCCTCCACTTT.

The genes are TRBV27 and TRBJ2-7; D perhaps matches TRBD2 (6 bases). The CDR3 has 18 residues. Germline CDR1 reads MNHEY; CDR2 reads SMNVEV (reference sequence). The germline V and J ends were trimmed by 1 base and 1 base, with 20 bases remaining between them. CDR3 DNA: TGTGCCAGCAGTTTATACCCGCCGGGACTCGATAATTCCTACGAGCAGTACTTC. Protein sequence: CASSLYPPGLDNSYEQYF.

The rearrangement uses TRBV18 and TRBJ2-7; 10 bases map to TRBD1. The CDR3 has 13 residues. Germline V gene sequence: CDR1 KGHSH, CDR2 LQKENI. The J segment lost 6 bases and the V segment lost 2 bases, leaving 1 base of the junction unmatched. The CDR3 loop reads CASSPWDRGEQYV. CDR3 bases: TGTGCCAGCTCACCATGGGACAGGGGCGAGCAGTACGTC.

The chain joins TRBV18 to TRBJ1-6, with D possibly matching TRBD1 (6 bases). V lost 3 bases and J lost 7, with 10 bases in between. The CDR3 is 14 amino acids. Germline lookup yields CDR1 KGHSH and CDR2 LQKENI. For the CDR3, the DNA is TGTGCCAGCTCACCTCCTACAGGGAATTCACCCCTCCACTTT. Protein product: CASSPPTGNSPLHF. The full variable domain, with the rest looked up from reference TRBV18 and TRBJ1-6, is NAGVMQNPRHLVRRRGQEARLRCSPMKGHSHVYWYRQLPEEGLKFMVYLQKENIIDESGMPKERFSAEFPKEGPSILRIQQVVRGDSAAYFCASSPPTGNSPLHFGNGTRLTVT.

The CDR3 is CATGTWAFSYEQYF. The CDR3 nucleotides are TGTGCCACCGGCACGTGGGCCTTCTCCTACGAGCAGTACTTC. The V and J genes are TRBV24-1 and TRBJ2-7; D is uncertain. From germline, CDR1 is KGHDR and CDR2 SFDVKD. The V end was cut by 9 bases, the J end by 0 bases, with 14 bases between. The CDR3 extends over 14 amino acids.

J is TRBJ2-1 and V is TRBV11-3; 11 bases fit TRBD2. The CDR3 is 16 residues long. With V trimmed by 1 base and J by 8 bases, 7 bases remained unmatched. Germline CDR1 and CDR2: SGHNT and YENEEA. The chain's CDR3 is CASSLGASGRLDEQFF. CDR3 DNA: TGTGCCAGCAGCTTAGGGGCTAGCGGGAGGTTGGATGAGCAGTTCTTC.

In its sample, this clone was seen a few times. The V gene is TRBV7-8, the J gene TRBJ1-1, with D unclear. CDR3 length: 13 residues. V was clipped by 4 bases and J by 3 bases, with 9 bases between them. Germline V gene sequence: CDR1 SGHVS, CDR2 FQNEAQ. The CDR3 DNA reads as TGTGCCAGCAGCTCCGCGGGGTACACTGAAGCTTTCTTT. Its translation is CASSSAGYTEAFF. The full variable domain, with the rest looked up from reference TRBV7-8 and TRBJ1-1, is GAGVSQSPRYKVAKRGQDVALRCDPISGHVSLFWYQQALGQGPEFLTYFQNEAQLDKSGLPSDRFFAERPEGSVSTLKIQRTQQEDSAVYLCASSSAGYTEAFFGQGTRLTVV.

This chain links TRBV2 with TRBJ1-2, with D unresolved. Trimming left V 10 bases short and J 6 bases short, with 12 bases between. Germline CDR1 and CDR2: SNHLY and FYNNEI. This CDR3 spans 11 amino acids. The CDR3 region is CAISTGNGYTF. CDR3 nucleotides: TGTGCCATCTCGACCGGGAATGGCTACACCTTC.

The rearrangement joins TRBV12-3 or TRBV12-4 to TRBJ1-5; 7 positions agree with TRBD1. V shed 6 bases and J 3 bases; nucleotides not matched to a gene: 2. This CDR3 has 13 residues. The CDR3 here is CASRGTVNQPQHF. DNA for the CDR3: TGTGCCAGCAGAGGGACAGTCAATCAGCCCCAGCATTTT.

The V gene is TRBV28, the J gene TRBJ2-7; possibly TRBD2 for D (6 bases). The CDR3 is made up of 15 amino acids. Trimming stripped 8 bases from V and 7 bases from J, with 24 bases between. The germline gives CDR1 MDHEN, CDR2 SYDVKM. CDR3 DNA sequence: TGTGCCAGCGAGTCGGGCGGGACCTCCCTAGCAGAGCAGTACTTC. Translating gives CASESGGTSLAEQYF.

The V gene is TRBV10-3, the J gene TRBJ2-7; 8 bases are a match to TRBD1. In germline, CDR1 is ENHRY, CDR2 SYGVKD. Losses at the gene ends were 10 bases for V and 2 bases for J; bases not matched to a gene: 7. The CDR3 runs to 13 residues. The CDR3: CATSEQGAYEQYF. The CDR3 DNA follows: TGTGCCACCTCTGAACAGGGGGCCTACGAGCAGTACTTC.

The rearrangement uses TRBV11-2 and TRBJ2-3; D is perhaps TRBD1 (5 bases). Germline V lookup: CDR1 SGHAT, CDR2 FQNNGV. Trimming removed 5 bases at V and 0 bases at J, with 15 bases between. The CDR3 runs to 16 residues. The CDR3 region has the DNA TGTGCCAGCAGCCCGTATGGGGCGGAGAGCACAGATACGCAGTATTTT. Encoded protein: CASSPYGAESTDTQYF. Full variable domain (outside the CDR3, taken from reference TRBV11-2 and TRBJ2-3): EAGVAQSPRYKIIEKRQSVAFWCNPISGHATLYWYQQILGQGPKLLIQFQNNGVVDDSQLPKDRFSAERLKGVDSTLKIQPAKLEDSAVYLCASSPYGAESTDTQYFGPGTRLTVL.